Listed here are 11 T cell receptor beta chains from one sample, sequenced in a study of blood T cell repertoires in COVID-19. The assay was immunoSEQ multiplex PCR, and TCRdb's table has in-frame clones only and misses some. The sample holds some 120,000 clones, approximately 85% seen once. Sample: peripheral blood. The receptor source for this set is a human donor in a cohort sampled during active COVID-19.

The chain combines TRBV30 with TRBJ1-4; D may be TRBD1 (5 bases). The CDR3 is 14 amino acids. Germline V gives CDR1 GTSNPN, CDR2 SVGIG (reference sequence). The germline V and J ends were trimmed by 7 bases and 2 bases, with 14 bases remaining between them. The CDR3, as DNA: TGTGCCTCGACACTTCGGGGGACTAATGAAAAACTGTTTTTT. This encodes CASTLRGTNEKLFF.

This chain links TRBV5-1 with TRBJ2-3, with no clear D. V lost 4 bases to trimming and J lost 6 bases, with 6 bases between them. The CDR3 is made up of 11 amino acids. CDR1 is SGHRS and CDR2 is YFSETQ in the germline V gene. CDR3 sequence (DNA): TGCGCCAGCAGCGAGTTGGATACGCAGTATTTT. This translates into CASSELDTQYF.

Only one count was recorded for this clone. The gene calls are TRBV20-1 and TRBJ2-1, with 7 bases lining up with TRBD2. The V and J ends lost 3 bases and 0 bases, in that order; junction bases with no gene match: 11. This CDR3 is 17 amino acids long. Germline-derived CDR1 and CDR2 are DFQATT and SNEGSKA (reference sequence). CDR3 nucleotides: TGCAGTGCTAGTGGGGGGTCTAGCGGCTACTCCTACAATGAGCAGTTCTTC. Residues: CSASGGSSGYSYNEQFF.

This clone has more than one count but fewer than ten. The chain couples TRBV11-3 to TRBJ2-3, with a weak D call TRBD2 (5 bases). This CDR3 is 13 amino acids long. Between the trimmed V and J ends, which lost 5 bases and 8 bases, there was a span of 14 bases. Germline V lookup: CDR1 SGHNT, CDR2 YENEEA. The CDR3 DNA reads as TGTGCCAGCAGCGAGCGGACGCCGCCTACGCAGTATTTT. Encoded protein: CASSERTPPTQYF.

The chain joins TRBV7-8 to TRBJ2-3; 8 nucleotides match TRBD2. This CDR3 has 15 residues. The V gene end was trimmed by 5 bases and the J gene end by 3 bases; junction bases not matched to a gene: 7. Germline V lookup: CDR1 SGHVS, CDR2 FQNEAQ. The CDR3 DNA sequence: TGTGCCAGCAGCCGGGGGGGGGTGCGTACAGATACGCAGTATTTT. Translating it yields CASSRGGVRTDTQYF.

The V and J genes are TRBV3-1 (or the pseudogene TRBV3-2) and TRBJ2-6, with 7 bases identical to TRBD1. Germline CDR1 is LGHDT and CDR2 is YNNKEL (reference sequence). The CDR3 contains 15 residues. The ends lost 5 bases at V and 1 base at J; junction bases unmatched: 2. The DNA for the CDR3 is TGTGCCAGCAGCGCGACAGGGTCTGGGGCCAACGTCCTGACTTTC. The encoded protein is CASSATGSGANVLTF.

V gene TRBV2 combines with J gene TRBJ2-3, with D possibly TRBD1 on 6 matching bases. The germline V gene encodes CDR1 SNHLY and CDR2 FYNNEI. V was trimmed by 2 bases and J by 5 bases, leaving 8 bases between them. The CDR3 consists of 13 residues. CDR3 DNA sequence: TGTGCCAGCAGTGAACAGGGGCAAGATACGCAGTATTTT. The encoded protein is CASSEQGQDTQYF. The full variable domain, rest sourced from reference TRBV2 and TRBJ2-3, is EPEVTQTPSHQVTQMGQEVILRCVPISNHLYFYWYRQILGQKVEFLVSFYNNEISEKSEIFDDQFSVERPDGSNFTLKIRSTKLEDSAMYFCASSEQGQDTQYFGPGTRLTVL.

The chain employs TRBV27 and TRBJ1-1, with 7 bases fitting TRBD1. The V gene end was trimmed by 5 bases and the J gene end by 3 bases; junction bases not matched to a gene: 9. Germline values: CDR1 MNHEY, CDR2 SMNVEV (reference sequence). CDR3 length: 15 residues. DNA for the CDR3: TGTGCCAGCAGTGAAGACAGGGAGGCGTACACTGAAGCTTTCTTT. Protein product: CASSEDREAYTEAFF.

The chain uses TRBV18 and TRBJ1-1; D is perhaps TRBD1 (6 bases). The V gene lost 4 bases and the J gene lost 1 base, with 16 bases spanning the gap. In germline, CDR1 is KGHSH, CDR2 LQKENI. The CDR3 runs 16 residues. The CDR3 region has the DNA TGTGCCAGCTCACGCGACAGGTCTCCGGCGAACACTGAAGCTTTCTTT. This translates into CASSRDRSPANTEAFF.

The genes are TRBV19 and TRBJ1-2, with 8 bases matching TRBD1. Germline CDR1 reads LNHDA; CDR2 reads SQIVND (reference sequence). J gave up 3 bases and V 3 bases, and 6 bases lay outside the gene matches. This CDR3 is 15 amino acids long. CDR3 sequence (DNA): TGTGCCAGTAGTATCCGCAGGGGGCTATACTATGGCTACACCTTC. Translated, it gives CASSIRRGLYYGYTF.

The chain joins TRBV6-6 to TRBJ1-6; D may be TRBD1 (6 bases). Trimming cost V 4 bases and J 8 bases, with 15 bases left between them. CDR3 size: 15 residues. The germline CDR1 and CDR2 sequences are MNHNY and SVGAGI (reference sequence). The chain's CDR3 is CASSLLGGAHSPLHF. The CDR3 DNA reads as TGTGCCAGCAGTTTGTTAGGGGGGGCCCATTCACCCCTCCACTTT.